The clone carrying this T cell receptor (beta chain) has only one observation. Clinical history as reported by participants underpinned cohort assignment. V shed 2 bases and J 1 base; nucleotides not matched to a gene: 3. The CDR3 runs to 16 residues. Germline CDR1 reads MGHRA; CDR2 reads YSYEKL. Under the authors' procedure: By means of reference gene primer amplification, nucleated cell counts were estimated. Produced via immunoSEQ multiplex PCR; TCRdb's table is partial and in-frame only. V and J calls and clone size are given by that table; D and trimming were obtained from the DNA. There are approximately 310,000 clones in the sample; 75% to 90% occur only once, and about 2% lies in the top ten. The source of the sample is a study of blood T cell repertoires in COVID-19.

The origin of this receptor is a woman between 25 and 40 years old who had been exposed to COVID-19. This sequence joins TRBV4-1 and TRBJ1-5; 9 nucleotides match TRBD1. The material sequenced was PBMCs or T cells enriched from blood (not recorded which). CDR3 sequence: CASSQSGTGSNQPQHF. CDR3 sequence (DNA): TGCGCCAGCAGCCAATCCGGGACAGGGAGCAATCAGCCCCAGCATTTT.